This T cell receptor beta chain was captured in a study of T cell repertoires in cytomegalovirus infection. Study-level information: Both CMV infection and a matching HLA type were indicated by public TCR beta signatures. The study, taken as a whole, reports: CMV-specific TCR beta clonotypes restricted by HLA-C were the ones dominating the ex vivo response. Cumulative public TCR beta family frequency identified carriers of CMV plus the relevant HLA.

This clonotype showed up many times. Its antigen is unidentified. TCRdb re-called the reads through MiXCR, storing one row per CDR3 protein. The sample includes 630,000 or so distinct CDR3 sequences, around 24% of them seen just once. The CDR3 has 12 residues. V was pared by 10 bases and J by 3 bases, with 1 base of the junction left unmatched. Germline CDR1 reads SNHLY; CDR2 reads FYNNEI. The chain carries TRBV2 and TRBJ2-2, with 8 bases identical to TRBD1. Sequencing was performed on CD8+ T cells from PBMCs. This receptor was identified in a human donor in good health (CMV status not recorded). Some clones in this sample may be carry-over from other donors' samples. This CDR3 is CATDRDTGELFF. CDR3 DNA: TGTGCCACGGACAGGGACACCGGGGAGCTGTTTTTT.